The 12 T cell receptor beta chains reported below all come from one sample, sequenced in a study of T cells in Graves' hyperthyroidism and ophthalmopathy. RNA transcripts gave rise to amplified TCR beta CDR3 regions. The TCR CDR3 was amplified in a first-round RT-PCR using the HTBI primer set. In TCRdb, the multiplex PCR reads were re-called with MiXCR into one record per CDR3 protein. The data show 750,000 to 950,000 distinct CDR3 sequences, over 35% seen once. Sequencing was performed on blood. These receptors were obtained from a young man with Graves' hyperthyroidism.

The CDR3 region has the DNA TGCGCCAGCAGCGCGAGGGTTCAAGCGACTGGAAACACCATATATTTT. It translates to CASSARVQATGNTIYF. The chain has TRBV5-1 and TRBJ1-3, with D unclear. The CDR3 runs 16 residues. Trimming took 4 bases from V and 2 from J, leaving 16 bases between them. CDR1 is SGHRS, CDR2 YFSETQ, per germline. Combining the CDR3 with reference TRBV5-1 and TRBJ1-3 gives the whole variable domain KAGVTQTPRYLIKTRGQQVTLSCSPISGHRSVSWYQQTPGQGLQFLFEYFSETQRNKGNFPGRFSGRQFSNSRSEMNVSTLELGDSALYLCASSARVQATGNTIYFGEGSWLTVV.

This clonotype was observed a few times. At one end, the junction sequence differs from germline, possibly due to a read error. V is TRBV20-1 and J is TRBJ2-7; D is tentatively TRBD1 or TRBD2 (5 bases each). CDR3 length: 13 amino acids. CDR1 and CDR2 (germline): DFQATT, SNEGSKA (reference sequence). The CDR3 nucleotides read TGCAGTGCTCGAGAGTCGGGGCCCTACGAGCAGTACTTC. Translation gives CSARESGPYEQYF.

The genes are TRBV3-1 and TRBJ1-2; 7 nucleotides match TRBD1. The CDR3 totals 14 residues. After removal of 0 bases from V and 6 bases from J, the junction contained 4 bases not matched to a gene. Germline V gene sequence: CDR1 LGHDT, CDR2 YNNKEL (reference sequence). CDR3: CASSQEGQDHGYTF. Written as DNA, the CDR3 is TGTGCCAGCAGCCAAGAAGGACAGGATCATGGCTACACCTTC.

This clonotype was seen a few times. This chain joins TRBV20-1 and TRBJ2-7; 9 positions match TRBD2. The trim removed 2 bases at V and 3 bases at J, leaving 8 bases unmatched. The CDR3 spans 15 residues. Germline lookup yields CDR1 DFQATT and CDR2 SNEGSKA (reference sequence). DNA for the CDR3: TGCAGTGCTAGACTCTTCGAGCGGGGGGTCTACGAGCAGTACTTC. The encoded protein is CSARLFERGVYEQYF.

This sequence joins TRBV12-3 or TRBV12-4 and TRBJ2-7; 9 positions agree with TRBD1. The trim removed 5 bases at V and 5 bases at J, leaving 7 bases unmatched. The CDR3 length is 14 residues. The CDR3 sequence: CASSIGTGRHEQYF. Here the CDR3 DNA reads TGTGCCAGCAGTATAGGGACAGGGCGGCACGAGCAGTACTTC.

The chain combines TRBV5-1 with TRBJ2-7, with D possibly being TRBD1 (7 bases). Germline CDR1 and CDR2: SGHRS and YFSETQ. V lost 4 bases, J lost 0 bases, and 17 bases lay in between. This CDR3 region has 16 residues. Written as DNA, the CDR3 is TGCGCCAGCAGCCCACAACCAGGGGGGACCTCCTACGAGCAGTACTTC. Encoded protein: CASSPQPGGTSYEQYF.

This clonotype has ten or more counts. The chain recombines TRBV20-1 with TRBJ2-7; TRBD1 matches at 9 bases. The CDR3 spans 14 residues. Germline lookup yields CDR1 DFQATT and CDR2 SNEGSKA (reference sequence). V trimming: 2 bases; J trimming: 1 base; junction bases outside the gene matches: 3. The CDR3 DNA reads as TGCAGTGCTAGAACCGGGACAGGGTCCTACGAGCAGTACTTC. This codes for CSARTGTGSYEQYF.

This clonotype was detected a few times. The chain carries TRBV19 and TRBJ1-2; D not resolved. Per germline, CDR1 LNHDA and CDR2 SQIVND (reference sequence). V lost 3 bases, J lost 3 bases, and 17 bases lay in between. This CDR3 region has 16 residues. The CDR3: CASSISATESYYGYTF. CDR3 DNA: TGTGCCAGTAGTATCTCTGCCACAGAGTCCTACTATGGCTACACCTTC.

This sequence joins TRBV7-9 and TRBJ2-2; 13 positions agree with TRBD2. The ends lost 5 bases at V and 4 bases at J; junction bases unmatched: 10. This CDR3 is 18 amino acids long. Per the germline V gene, CDR1 is SEHNR and CDR2 is FQNEAQ (reference sequence). CDR3 bases: TGTGCCAGCAGCCCAGGACTAGCGGGGGCCAGTGGCACCGGGGAGCTGTTTTTT. As protein: CASSPGLAGASGTGELFF.

This CDR3 reads CASRTSAEPGELFF. DNA for the CDR3: TGCGCCAGCAGGACTAGCGCCGAACCGGGGGAGCTGTTTTTT. The V call is TRBV10-2, the J call TRBJ2-2, with 8 nucleotides matching TRBD2. CDR1 is WSHSY, CDR2 SAAADI, per germline. The CDR3 has 14 residues. The V segment lost 6 bases and the J segment 8 bases; nucleotides outside the gene matches: 8.

The chain joins TRBV20-1 to TRBJ1-2; no clear D gene. This CDR3 has 11 amino acids. Germline V lookup: CDR1 DFQATT, CDR2 SNEGSKA (reference sequence). V was trimmed by 3 bases and J by 8 bases, leaving 10 bases between them. The CDR3 DNA follows: TGCAGTGCTAGGGGCCGGGTCGGCTACACCTTC. Its translation: CSARGRVGYTF.

A remark on this clonotype: Given a much more abundant clone one base away, this may be a read error. V gene TRBV20-1 combines with J gene TRBJ2-2; TRBD2 might be the D (5 bases). This CDR3 is 12 amino acids long. The V gene's germline CDR1 is DFQATT and CDR2 SNEGSKA (reference sequence). The CDR3 here is CSASGFGGELLF. CDR3 nucleotides: TGCAGTGCTAGCGGATTTGGTGGGGAGCTGCTTTTT.